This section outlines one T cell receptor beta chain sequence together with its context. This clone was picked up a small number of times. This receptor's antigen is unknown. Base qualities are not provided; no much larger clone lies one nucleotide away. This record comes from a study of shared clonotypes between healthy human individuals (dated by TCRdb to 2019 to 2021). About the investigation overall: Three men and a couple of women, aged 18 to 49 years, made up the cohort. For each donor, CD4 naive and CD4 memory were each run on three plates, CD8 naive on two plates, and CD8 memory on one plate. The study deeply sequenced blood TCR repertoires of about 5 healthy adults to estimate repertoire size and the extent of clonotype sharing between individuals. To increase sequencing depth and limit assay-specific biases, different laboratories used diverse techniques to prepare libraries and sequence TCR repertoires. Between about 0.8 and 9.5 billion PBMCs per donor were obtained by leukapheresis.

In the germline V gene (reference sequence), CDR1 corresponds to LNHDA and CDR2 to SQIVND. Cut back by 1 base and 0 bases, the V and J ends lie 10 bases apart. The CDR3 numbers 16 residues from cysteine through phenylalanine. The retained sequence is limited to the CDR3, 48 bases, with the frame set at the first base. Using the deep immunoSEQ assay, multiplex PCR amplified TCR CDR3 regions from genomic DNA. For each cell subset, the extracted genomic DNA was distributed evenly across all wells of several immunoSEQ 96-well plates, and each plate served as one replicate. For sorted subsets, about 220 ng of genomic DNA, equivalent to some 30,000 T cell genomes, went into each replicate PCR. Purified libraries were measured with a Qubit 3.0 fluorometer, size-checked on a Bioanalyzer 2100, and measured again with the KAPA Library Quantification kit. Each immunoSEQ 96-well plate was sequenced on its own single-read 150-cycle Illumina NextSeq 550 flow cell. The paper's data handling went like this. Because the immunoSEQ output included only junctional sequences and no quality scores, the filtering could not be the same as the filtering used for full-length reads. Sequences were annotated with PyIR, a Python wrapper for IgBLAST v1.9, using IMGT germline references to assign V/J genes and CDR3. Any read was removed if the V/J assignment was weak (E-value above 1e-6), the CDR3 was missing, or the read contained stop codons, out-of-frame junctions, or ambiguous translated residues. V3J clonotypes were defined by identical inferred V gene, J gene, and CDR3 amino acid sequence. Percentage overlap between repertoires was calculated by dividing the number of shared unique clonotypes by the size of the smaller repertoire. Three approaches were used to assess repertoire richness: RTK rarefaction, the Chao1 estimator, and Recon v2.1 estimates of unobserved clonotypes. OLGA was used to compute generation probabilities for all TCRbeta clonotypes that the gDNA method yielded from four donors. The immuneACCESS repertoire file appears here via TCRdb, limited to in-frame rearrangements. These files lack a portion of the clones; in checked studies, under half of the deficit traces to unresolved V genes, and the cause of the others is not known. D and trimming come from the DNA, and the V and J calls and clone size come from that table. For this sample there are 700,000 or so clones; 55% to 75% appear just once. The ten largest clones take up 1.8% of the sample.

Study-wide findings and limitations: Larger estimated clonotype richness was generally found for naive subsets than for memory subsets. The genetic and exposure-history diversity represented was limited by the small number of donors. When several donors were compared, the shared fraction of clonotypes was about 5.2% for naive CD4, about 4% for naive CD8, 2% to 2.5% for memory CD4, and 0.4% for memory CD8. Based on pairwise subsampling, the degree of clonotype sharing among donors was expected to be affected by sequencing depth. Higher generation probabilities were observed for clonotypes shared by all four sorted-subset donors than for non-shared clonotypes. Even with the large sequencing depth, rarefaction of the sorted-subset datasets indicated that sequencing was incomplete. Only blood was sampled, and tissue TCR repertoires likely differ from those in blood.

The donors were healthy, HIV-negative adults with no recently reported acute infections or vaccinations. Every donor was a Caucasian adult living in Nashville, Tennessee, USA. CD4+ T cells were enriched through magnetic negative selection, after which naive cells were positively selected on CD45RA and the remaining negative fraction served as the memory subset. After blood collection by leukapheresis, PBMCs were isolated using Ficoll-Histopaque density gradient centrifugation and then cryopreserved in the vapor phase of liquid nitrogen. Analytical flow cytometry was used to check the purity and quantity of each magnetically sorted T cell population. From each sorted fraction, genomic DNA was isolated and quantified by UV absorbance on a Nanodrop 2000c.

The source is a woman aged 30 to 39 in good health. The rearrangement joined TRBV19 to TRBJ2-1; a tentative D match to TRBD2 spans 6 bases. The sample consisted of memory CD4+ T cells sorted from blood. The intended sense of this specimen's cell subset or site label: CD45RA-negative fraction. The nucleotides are TGTGCCAGTAGTATAGCTGCGGGGAGCTCCTACAATGAGCAGTTCTTC. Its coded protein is CASSIAAGSSYNEQFF. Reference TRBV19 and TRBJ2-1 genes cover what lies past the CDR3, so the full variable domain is DGGITQSPKYLFRKEGQNVTLSCEQNLNHDAMYWYRQDPGQGLRLIYYSQIVNDFQKGDIAEGYSVSREKKESFPLTVTSAQKNPTAFYLCASSIAAGSSYNEQFFGPGTRLTVL.